This T cell receptor (beta chain) was captured in a study of blood T cell repertoires in COVID-19. The overall study: There were acute and convalescent COVID-19 samples, and they came from the United States, Italy and Spain. PBMCs, B-cell-depleted T cells, or T cells were the source of the cDNA or gDNA that made up the material.

Per the original data handling: Counts of nucleated cells, estimated from reference gene primer amplification, were obtained. The repertoire was sequenced with immunoSEQ multiplex PCR; TCRdb's copy has only in-frame clones and lacks some. The D gene and trimming were derived from the DNA, and the V and J assignments and clone size from that table. Among 50,000 to 65,000 clones listed, 82% were seen once. The clonotype originates from an older woman with acute or convalescent COVID-19. Sequenced sample: peripheral blood.

The DNA of the CDR3 is TGTGCCAGCAGCAATACAGGGCAATACGAGCAGTACTTC. It specifies CASSNTGQYEQYF. The chain couples TRBV11-2 to TRBJ2-7, with D possibly being TRBD1 (6 bases). The CDR3 consists of 13 residues. Germline CDR1 reads SGHAT; CDR2 reads FQNNGV. Trimming cost V 5 bases and J 4 bases, with 12 bases left between them. Full variable domain (outside the CDR3, taken from reference TRBV11-2 and TRBJ2-7): EAGVAQSPRYKIIEKRQSVAFWCNPISGHATLYWYQQILGQGPKLLIQFQNNGVVDDSQLPKDRFSAERLKGVDSTLKIQPAKLEDSAVYLCASSNTGQYEQYFGPGTRLTVT.